This record covers a single TCR beta chain. Its target is not known. These data come from a study of cytomegalovirus exposure and HLA in healthy donors. Overall study findings and caveats: Only CMV serostatus was available as immune exposure information. Several of the most significant clusters were apparently associated with common viral pathogens in a later analysis. In the analysis, some V segments, TRBV6-2 and TRBV6-3 included, were excluded as indistinguishable.

The study ran its PCR with 60 Vbeta and 13 Jbeta primers. Clones were sequenced by immunoSEQ multiplex PCR, and TCRdb holds only the in-frame ones, with some missing. The sample consists of around 170,000 clones, roughly 80% of them appearing once. With V trimmed by 0 bases and J by 7 bases, 7 bases remained unmatched. The CDR3 is 16 amino acids. Germline V gene lookup returns CDR1 LGHNT and CDR2 FRNRAP. The receptor was isolated from a woman aged 45 to 65 in good health and CMV-seropositive. The chain joins TRBV12-5 to TRBJ1-5, with 9 bases matching TRBD1. The source material was PBMCs. The CDR3 nucleotides are TGTGCTAGTGGTTTGGTAGGGGGACAGGGAAGCCAGCCCCAGCATTTT. Residues: CASGLVGGQGSQPQHF.